The 29 T cell receptor beta chains presented below share a single source sample, sequenced in a study of shared clonotypes between healthy human individuals (dated by TCRdb to about 2020). Library generation was performed with the immunoSEQ multiplex PCR assay. This is the immuneACCESS table as TCRdb keeps it, with only in-frame sequences that have V and J called. A part of the clones is gone; compared with another copy, unresolved V genes explain less than half, and the rest is unexplained. In this sample the table shows fewer than 550,000 clones, over 75% of which occur a single time. The leading ten clones occupy around an eighth of the sample. Sequenced input: PBMCs. These receptors originate from a woman in her thirties or forties in good health. Some clones in this sample may be carry-over from other donors' samples.

This sequence joins TRBV28 and TRBJ1-1; the match to TRBD1 covers 8 bases. Germline loops: CDR1 MDHEN, CDR2 SYDVKM. CDR3 length: 11 amino acids. Germline trimming cut 9 bases from V and 7 bases from J; bases unmatched to any gene: 4. The DNA of the CDR3 is TGTGCCAGTACGACAGGGGTTGAAGCTTTCTTT. Amino acids: CASTTGVEAFF.

The chain is built from TRBV7-8 and TRBJ2-2; D may match TRBD1 or TRBD2 (5 bases each). Germline V gives CDR1 SGHVS, CDR2 FQNEAQ. This CDR3 region has 16 residues. The V end was cut by 0 bases, the J end by 5 bases, with 13 bases between. DNA for the CDR3: TGTGCCAGCAGCTTAGCTGAGGGGATCTTAACCGGGGAGCTGTTTTTT. Amino acids: CASSLAEGILTGELFF.

The chain uses TRBV11-3 and TRBJ2-7; D gene uncertain. Trimming took 2 bases from V and 6 from J, leaving 8 bases between them. Germline CDR1 SGHNT, CDR2 YENEEA. This CDR3 is 12 amino acids long. The CDR3 loop reads CASSLSAGEQYF. As DNA, the CDR3 is TGTGCCAGCAGCTTATCCGCCGGCGAGCAGTACTTC.

The V gene is TRBV11-2, the J gene TRBJ2-1; possible D gene TRBD2, 7 bases. V lost 6 bases and J lost 4, with 22 bases in between. The CDR3 has 17 residues. The germline CDR1 and CDR2 sequences are SGHAT and FQNNGV. CDR3 DNA: TGTGCCAGCAGGAAGGTAAAGGGGGAGGGCCTTTACAATGAGCAGTTCTTC. Translated, it gives CASRKVKGEGLYNEQFF.

The chain carries TRBV11-2 and TRBJ2-1; 8 bases match TRBD2. The CDR3 loop spans 17 amino acids. Trimming cost V 1 base and J 6 bases; bases outside gene matches: 11. Germline-derived CDR1 and CDR2 are SGHAT and FQNNGV. The chain's CDR3 is CASSLGRGGRPINEQFF. CDR3 bases: TGTGCCAGCAGCTTAGGGAGGGGCGGGAGGCCTATCAATGAGCAGTTCTTC.

This chain uses TRBV5-1 with TRBJ1-1; unclear D gene. V lost 2 bases, J lost 0 bases, and 8 bases lay in between. CDR1 SGHRS and CDR2 YFSETQ come from the germline V gene. CDR3 length equals 14 residues. This chain's CDR3 is CASSFPPMNTEAFF. The CDR3 region has the DNA TGCGCCAGCAGCTTTCCCCCTATGAACACTGAAGCTTTCTTT.

The chain recombines TRBV28 with TRBJ2-1, with 10 nucleotides matching TRBD2. The V gene end was trimmed by 5 bases and the J gene end by 10 bases; junction bases not matched to a gene: 2. This CDR3 has 12 residues. Germline V gene data show CDR1 as MDHEN and CDR2 as SYDVKM. The CDR3 region is CASSGGLAEQFF. CDR3 bases: TGTGCCAGCAGTGGGGGACTAGCGGAGCAGTTCTTC.

This sequence joins TRBV19 and TRBJ1-5; D remains ambiguous. The CDR3 runs to 16 residues. Trimming stripped 1 base from V and 2 bases from J, with 12 bases between. CDR1 and CDR2 from the germline V gene are LNHDA and SQIVND (reference sequence). The CDR3 is CASSIVRVRGNQPQHF. The CDR3 DNA sequence: TGTGCCAGTAGTATAGTACGGGTTAGGGGCAATCAGCCCCAGCATTTT.

The chain has TRBV2 and TRBJ2-1, with TRBD2 matching 7 bases. CDR3 length: 16 amino acids. Per germline, CDR1 SNHLY and CDR2 FYNNEI. With 6 bases clipped from V and 6 bases from J, the junction kept 14 bases outside the gene matches. The CDR3 DNA sequence: TGTGCCAGCAGCAACCCCCACGCGGGGGTTTTCAATGAGCAGTTCTTC. Its protein is CASSNPHAGVFNEQFF.

The rearrangement links TRBV11-1 to TRBJ2-5; D gene unclear. With 1 base removed from V and 4 bases from J, the gap between germline ends came to 10 bases. From germline, CDR1 is SGHAT and CDR2 FQDESV (reference sequence). The CDR3 runs 14 residues. The CDR3 DNA reads TGTGCCAGCAGCTTAGAAAGCGCTATAGAGACCCAGTACTTC. This codes for CASSLESAIETQYF.

The chain combines TRBV30 with TRBJ2-7; the match to TRBD2 covers 14 bases. Germline V gives CDR1 GTSNPN, CDR2 SVGIG (reference sequence). Unmatched junction bases numbered 6, after V lost 5 bases and J lost 3 bases. This CDR3 comprises 15 residues. This CDR3 is CAWGTSGSRGYEQYF. The CDR3, as DNA: TGTGCCTGGGGGACTAGCGGGAGTAGGGGCTACGAGCAGTACTTC. Full variable domain (remainder filled in from reference TRBV30 and TRBJ2-7): SQTIHQWPATLVQPVGSPLSLECTVEGTSNPNLYWYRQAAGRGLQLLFYSVGIGQISSEVPQNLSASRPQDRQFILSSKKLLLSDSGFYLCAWGTSGSRGYEQYFGPGTRLTVT.

The J gene is TRBJ2-1, the V gene TRBV6-1; D call uncertain. The CDR3 has 13 residues. Germline CDR1 and CDR2: MNHNS and SASEGT. The germline V and J ends were trimmed by 3 bases and 8 bases, with 11 bases remaining between them. CDR3 in DNA: TGTGCCAGCAGTGATTGGTCGAGAGATGAGCAGTTCTTC. It encodes CASSDWSRDEQFF.

This chain joins TRBV9 and TRBJ2-1, with 10 bases fitting TRBD2. The germline gives CDR1 SGDLS, CDR2 YYNGEE. The CDR3 runs to 14 residues. V was clipped by 4 bases and J by 8 bases; unmatched bases: 6. The CDR3 sequence: CASSFSGRYDEQFF. The CDR3 DNA sequence: TGTGCCAGCAGCTTTAGCGGGAGGTATGATGAGCAGTTCTTC.

The CDR3 DNA follows: TGTGCCAGCAGGAGGACAGGGAGCTCTGGGGCCAACGTCCTGACTTTC. This translates into CASRRTGSSGANVLTF. The chain employs TRBV2 and TRBJ2-6, with 8 bases identical to TRBD1. The CDR3 length is 16 residues. CDR1 SNHLY and CDR2 FYNNEI come from the germline V gene. With 6 bases clipped from V and 0 bases from J, the junction kept 4 bases outside the gene matches. Together with reference TRBV2 and TRBJ2-6, the CDR3 gives the full variable domain: EPEVTQTPSHQVTQMGQEVILRCVPISNHLYFYWYRQILGQKVEFLVSFYNNEISEKSEIFDDQFSVERPDGSNFTLKIRSTKLEDSAMYFCASRRTGSSGANVLTFGAGSRLTVL.

The chain recombines TRBV10-2 with TRBJ1-2; D remains unclear. V lost 2 bases to trimming and J lost 11 bases, with 21 bases between them. CDR1 is WSHSY and CDR2 is SAAADI in the germline V gene. CDR3 length: 15 amino acids. CDR3 sequence reads: CASSEPPGVGMEYTF. DNA for the CDR3: TGCGCCAGCAGTGAGCCGCCCGGGGTTGGCATGGAGTACACCTTC.

The rearrangement links TRBV5-1 to TRBJ2-3; TRBD1 matches at 9 bases. This CDR3 comprises 16 residues. J gave up 0 bases and V 2 bases, and 4 bases lay outside the gene matches. CDR1 is SGHRS and CDR2 is YFSETQ in the germline V gene. The CDR3 DNA sequence: TGCGCCAGCAGCTTACTAGGACAGGGGAGCACAGATACGCAGTATTTT. Translated, it gives CASSLLGQGSTDTQYF.

There are a few counts of this clone. The chain combines TRBV2 with TRBJ1-5; a possible D gene is TRBD1 (5 bases). V dropped 3 bases and J dropped 6 bases, with 12 bases sitting between them. This CDR3 contains 14 residues. Germline V lookup: CDR1 SNHLY, CDR2 FYNNEI. CDR3 sequence reads: CASSDQGKGQPQHF. As DNA, the CDR3 is TGTGCCAGCAGTGACCAGGGTAAGGGTCAGCCCCAGCATTTT.

The CDR3 loop reads CASSSNRGGGYTF. DNA of the CDR3: TGTGCCAGCAGTTCGAACAGGGGTGGGGGCTACACCTTC. The chain couples TRBV6-6 to TRBJ1-2; 7 bases are shared with TRBD1. Germline lookup yields CDR1 MNHNY and CDR2 SVGAGI (reference sequence). V gave up 4 bases and J gave up 8 bases; unmatched junction bases: 7. The CDR3 spans 13 residues.

The gene calls are TRBV5-1 and TRBJ2-3; D gene ambiguous. CDR1 is SGHRS, CDR2 YFSETQ, per germline. The germline V and J ends were trimmed by 0 bases and 2 bases, with 7 bases remaining between them. This CDR3 region has 14 residues. The CDR3 region is CASSLGTTTDTQYF. CDR3 in DNA: TGCGCCAGCAGCTTGGGGACCACCACAGATACGCAGTATTTT.

The chain carries TRBV11-2 and TRBJ2-3; 7 bases match TRBD1. This CDR3 is 19 amino acids long. Trimming cost V 3 bases and J 1 base; bases outside gene matches: 16. Germline CDR1 reads SGHAT; CDR2 reads FQNNGV. This CDR3 reads CASSLIPPHQTGRTDTQYF. The CDR3 bases are TGTGCCAGCAGCTTGATTCCCCCCCACCAGACAGGGCGCACAGATACGCAGTATTTT. The whole variable domain, remainder taken from reference TRBV11-2 and TRBJ2-3, is EAGVAQSPRYKIIEKRQSVAFWCNPISGHATLYWYQQILGQGPKLLIQFQNNGVVDDSQLPKDRFSAERLKGVDSTLKIQPAKLEDSAVYLCASSLIPPHQTGRTDTQYFGPGTRLTVL.

This clone occurred a few times. The chain has TRBV19 and TRBJ1-1, with a tentative D call TRBD1 (6 bases). Germline V CDR1 and CDR2: LNHDA, SQIVND (reference sequence). The germline V and J ends were trimmed by 7 bases and 5 bases, with 17 bases remaining between them. The CDR3 is 14 residues long. As DNA, the CDR3 is TGTGCCAGTACCCCTAACAGGGCTGGAACTGAAGCTTTCTTT. Its translation: CASTPNRAGTEAFF.

The chain links TRBV25-1 to TRBJ1-4; D is perhaps TRBD1 (6 bases). The CDR3 length is 16 residues. Trimming removed 8 bases at V and 3 bases at J, with 19 bases between. The germline CDR1 and CDR2 sequences are MGHDK and SYGVNS. In DNA, the CDR3 is TGTGCCAGCTCGCGATATAATCAGGGGCCTAATGAAAAACTGTTTTTT. Its protein product is CASSRYNQGPNEKLFF.

This sequence joins TRBV2 and TRBJ1-1; a weak D match, TRBD1 (5 bases). The germline gives CDR1 SNHLY, CDR2 FYNNEI. V shed 5 bases and J shed 7 bases, with 17 bases lying between them. The CDR3 is 14 amino acids. CDR3 DNA: TGTGCCAGCAGTATCGAAACGGGGGGTATTGAAGCTTTCTTT. Protein product: CASSIETGGIEAFF.

The chain joins TRBV7-9 to TRBJ2-7, with D perhaps matching TRBD2 (6 bases). Between the trimmed V and J ends, which lost 1 base and 2 bases, there was a span of 18 bases. The CDR3 sequence is 17 residues long. The germline gives CDR1 SEHNR, CDR2 FQNEAQ (reference sequence). CDR3 amino acids: CASSLVARAGRTYEQYF. The CDR3 nucleotides read TGTGCCAGCAGCTTAGTTGCGAGGGCGGGAAGAACCTACGAGCAGTACTTC. The entire variable domain, with the rest obtained from reference TRBV7-9 and TRBJ2-7, is as follows: DTGVSQNPRHKITKRGQNVTFRCDPISEHNRLYWYRQTLGQGPEFLTYFQNEAQLEKSRLLSDRFSAERPKGSFSTLEIQRTEQGDSAMYLCASSLVARAGRTYEQYFGPGTRLTVT.

The CDR3 reads CASSIPGTAYGYTF. Written as DNA, the CDR3 is TGTGCCAGCAGCATACCCGGGACGGCCTATGGCTACACCTTC. V usage is TRBV28 and J usage is TRBJ1-2; tentatively, D is TRBD1 (5 bases). The length of the CDR3 is 14 residues. Trimming removed 6 bases from V and 4 bases from J, with 15 bases in between. Germline V gene lookup returns CDR1 MDHEN and CDR2 SYDVKM.

This clone was observed a handful of times. This sequence joins TRBV9 and TRBJ1-5; the D gene is possibly TRBD1 (5 bases). The length of the CDR3 is 15 residues. CDR1 and CDR2 from the germline V gene are SGDLS and YYNGEE. The V gene lost 0 bases and the J gene lost 7 bases, with 14 bases spanning the gap. The chain's CDR3 is CASSVVRGAGQPQHF. The CDR3 bases are TGTGCCAGCAGCGTAGTGAGGGGCGCGGGGCAGCCCCAGCATTTT.

As regards this clone: The sample carries other DNA sequences with the same CDR3. This chain connects TRBV27 to TRBJ1-2, with D possibly being TRBD1 (5 bases). The V gene lost 3 bases and the J gene lost 5 bases, with 10 bases spanning the gap. The CDR3 is 13 residues long. Germline V lookup: CDR1 MNHEY, CDR2 SMNVEV (reference sequence). This CDR3 is CASSFRGGYGYTF. CDR3 sequence (DNA): TGTGCCAGCAGTTTTCGCGGGGGATATGGCTACACCTTC.

The V and J genes are TRBV5-1 and TRBJ1-5; D gene ambiguous. CDR1 is SGHRS, CDR2 YFSETQ, per germline. Trimming removed 0 bases at V and 4 bases at J, with 11 bases between. This CDR3 is built from 15 residues. The CDR3 DNA is TGCGCCAGCAGCTTGGGGGAGGTGGGGAATCAGCCCCAGCATTTT. Protein sequence: CASSLGEVGNQPQHF. The full variable domain, its missing parts supplied by reference TRBV5-1 and TRBJ1-5, is KAGVTQTPRYLIKTRGQQVTLSCSPISGHRSVSWYQQTPGQGLQFLFEYFSETQRNKGNFPGRFSGRQFSNSRSEMNVSTLELGDSALYLCASSLGEVGNQPQHFGDGTRLSIL.

The genes are TRBV19 and TRBJ2-5; the match to TRBD2 covers 7 bases. The J call may be in error: the DNA end matches TRBJ2-7 better. Germline assignment: CDR1 LNHDA and CDR2 SQIVND (reference sequence). This CDR3 has 14 residues. The CDR3, as DNA: TGTGCCAGTAGTACCCTAGCGGACCCCTACGAGCAGTACTTC. This encodes CASSTLADPYEQYF.